Sequencing of this TCR beta chain was carried out in a study of response to subunit inactivated influenza vaccine. Findings of the study overall: The authors suggested that few new T cells are recruited per seasonal influenza vaccination.

Germline assignment: CDR1 MNHNS and CDR2 SASEGT. The CDR3 covers 14 residues. Trimming cost V 5 bases and J 1 base; bases outside gene matches: 5. TCRdb reprocessed the RT-PCR reads with MiXCR, giving one entry per CDR3 protein. The sample lists just under 250,000 distinct CDR3 sequences; 12% were seen once. This clonotype has only a few counts. Its antigen is currently unknown. This chain connects TRBV6-1 to TRBJ2-7; TRBD1 matches 7 bases. The sequence came from a man aged 45-60 years who received an inactivated influenza vaccine. The sample consisted of non-naive T cells sorted from PBMCs, taken 14 to 15 days before vaccination. The CDR3 nucleotides read TGTGCCAGCAGTACCGCAGGGGGTTCCTACGAGCAGTACTTC. Its protein product is CASSTAGGSYEQYF.